This paragraph covers one T cell receptor beta chain sequence. In the original workflow: Researchers report that nucleated cell counts were estimated from reference gene primer amplification. Data came from immunoSEQ multiplex PCR; TCRdb stores just in-frame clones and leaves some out. That table is the source of V, J and clone size, and D and trimming were worked out from the DNA. The sample includes 150,000 to 200,000 clones, 65% to 85% of them seen just once. The sample originates from a study of blood T cell repertoires in COVID-19. This CDR3 region has 12 residues. V was shortened by 5 bases and J by 7 bases, with 10 bases between the two germline ends.

The specimen sequenced was peripheral blood. This chain uses TRBV12-3 or TRBV12-4 with TRBJ2-3; D uncertain. The receptor's source is a man in his sixties with active or convalescent COVID-19. This CDR3 reads CASSPQSNTQYF. The CDR3 DNA is TGTGCCAGCAGTCCTCAGTCGAATACGCAGTATTTT.